A single sample gave rise to the 31 T cell receptor beta chains below, sequenced in a study of OX40 agonist ivuxolimab in advanced cancers. The table came from immunoSEQ multiplex PCR; TCRdb's copy has only in-frame clones and leaves some out. This table has 50,000 to 75,000 clones, approximately 84% appearing once. This specimen consisted of CD4+ or CD8+ T cells sorted from blood, obtained in a trial of the OX40 agonist ivuxolimab. The receptors were gathered from an adult with an advanced solid tumor such as melanoma, head and neck, liver or kidney cancer.

This chain connects TRBV5-1 to TRBJ2-7; D gene uncertain. Trimming left V 0 bases short and J 5 bases short, with 12 bases between. The length of the CDR3 is 14 residues. Germline V gene data show CDR1 as SGHRS and CDR2 as YFSETQ. The CDR3: CASSLVFGVHEQYF. CDR3 DNA: TGCGCCAGCAGCTTGGTTTTTGGGGTCCACGAGCAGTACTTC.

V is TRBV23-1 and J is TRBJ2-5; 7 bases fit TRBD1. The DNA end is a closer match to TRBJ2-7, so the J assignment may be wrong. TRBV23-1 is designated an ORF whose function remains uncertain. The CDR3 contains 15 residues. This CDR3 reads CASSHRDRDSYEQYF. CDR3 coding DNA: TGCGCCAGCAGTCACCGGGACAGAGACTCCTACGAGCAGTACTTC.

This sequence joins TRBV28 and TRBJ2-4, with TRBD1 matching 8 bases. The V segment lost 10 bases and the J segment 0 bases; nucleotides outside the gene matches: 14. The CDR3 extends over 17 amino acids. Germline lookup yields CDR1 MDHEN and CDR2 SYDVKM. CDR3 in DNA: TGTGCCACACAGGACAGGGACTGGAGACTAGCCAAAAACATTCAGTACTTC. Residues: CATQDRDWRLAKNIQYF.

This chain connects TRBV15 to TRBJ2-7, with TRBD2 matching 12 bases. V shed 2 bases, J shed 5 bases, and the junction held 10 bases outside the gene matches. In germline, CDR1 is LNHNV, CDR2 YYDKDF (reference sequence). This CDR3 region has 17 residues. CDR3 loop: CATSRILSSGGGDEQYF. CDR3 nucleotide sequence: TGTGCCACCAGCAGAATTCTCTCTAGCGGGGGGGGAGACGAGCAGTACTTC.

This rearrangement joins TRBV7-6 to TRBJ1-5, with D possibly TRBD1 on 5 matching bases. The germline V gene encodes CDR1 SGHVS and CDR2 FNYEAQ. This CDR3 spans 14 amino acids. V shed 4 bases and J shed 6 bases, with 13 bases lying between them. The chain's CDR3 is CASSSAGGAQPQHF. The CDR3 DNA sequence: TGTGCCAGCAGCTCAGCGGGGGGAGCTCAGCCCCAGCATTTT.

The chain links TRBV7-2 to TRBJ1-2; 7 positions agree with TRBD1. V trimming: 5 bases; J trimming: 4 bases; junction bases outside the gene matches: 7. This CDR3 is 14 amino acids long. The germline V gene encodes CDR1 SGHTA and CDR2 FQGNSA. The CDR3 region is CASSPLQGSYGYTF. The CDR3 DNA follows: TGTGCCAGCAGCCCTTTACAGGGGAGCTATGGCTACACCTTC.

V and J are TRBV11-3 and TRBJ2-7; 11 positions match TRBD2. Germline CDR1 and CDR2: SGHNT and YENEEA. The V segment lost 5 bases and the J segment 3 bases; nucleotides outside the gene matches: 6. The CDR3 spans 15 residues. CDR3 coding DNA: TGTGCCAGCAGCCGAATAGCGGGAGGGTTCTACGAGCAGTACTTC. Its translation: CASSRIAGGFYEQYF.

The V gene is TRBV4-2, the J gene TRBJ1-1, with a possible D match to TRBD1 (6 bases). Trimming stripped 2 bases from V and 4 bases from J, with 11 bases between. This CDR3 comprises 14 residues. Germline V lookup: CDR1 LGHNA, CDR2 YNFKEQ. In nucleotides, the CDR3 is TGTGCCAGCAGCCAACTGGGGGCGAGCACTGAAGCTTTCTTT. Protein product: CASSQLGASTEAFF.

This clone was seen a single time. V is TRBV23-1 and J is TRBJ1-3, with D hard to call. TRBV23-1 is placed among ORFs of uncertain function. Trimming pared 11 bases from V and 0 bases from J, leaving 11 bases between. The CDR3 spans 13 residues. CDR3 protein: CAYLTDSGNTIYF. Written as DNA, the CDR3 is TGCGCCTATTTGACGGACTCTGGAAACACCATATATTTT.

Notes on this clone: At one end the junction does not follow the germline gene, possibly because of a read error. The chain combines TRBV5-1 with TRBJ1-1; D is unresolved. CDR3 size: 16 residues. Germline V gene data show CDR1 as SGHRS and CDR2 as YFSETQ. The DNA for the CDR3 is TGCGCCAGCTTCCAGGCTTACGGGAATATGAACACTGATGCTTTCTTT. Amino acid sequence: CASFQAYGNMNTDAFF.

The rearrangement joins TRBV4-3 to TRBJ1-5; D not resolved. The CDR3 has 15 residues. CDR1 is LGHNA and CDR2 is YSLEER in the germline V gene. Trimming stripped 0 bases from V and 9 bases from J, with 15 bases between. The chain's CDR3 is CASSQERTRRRPQHF. The CDR3 DNA sequence: TGCGCCAGCAGCCAAGAAAGGACCAGGAGAAGGCCCCAGCATTTT.

This clone is a singleton in its sample. This chain links TRBV5-1 with TRBJ1-1; D gene ambiguous. This CDR3 is built from 13 residues. Between the trimmed V and J ends, which lost 3 bases and 2 bases, there was a span of 8 bases. CDR1 and CDR2 from the germline V gene are SGHRS and YFSETQ. CDR3 sequence reads: CASSSGSNTEAFF. CDR3 DNA sequence: TGCGCCAGCAGCTCTGGTTCCAACACTGAAGCTTTCTTT.

The DNA for the CDR3 is TGTGCCAGCAGCTTAGCGGGGTCTAACTATGGCTACACCTTC. Residues: CASSLAGSNYGYTF. The chain couples TRBV13 to TRBJ1-2, with unresolved D. The V gene lost 1 base and the J gene lost 0 bases, with 6 bases spanning the gap. There are 14 residues in the CDR3. The V gene's germline CDR1 is PRHDT and CDR2 FYEKMQ (reference sequence).

The genes are TRBV14 and TRBJ2-2; 8 bases line up with TRBD1. V trimming: 0 bases; J trimming: 6 bases; junction bases outside the gene matches: 6. The CDR3 runs to 16 residues. From germline, CDR1 is SGHDN and CDR2 FVKESK. The CDR3 region has the DNA TGTGCCAGCAGCCAAGATGGGACAGGATGGGCCGGGGAGCTGTTTTTT. It is translated as CASSQDGTGWAGELFF.

This clone was picked up one time. This chain connects TRBV18 to TRBJ2-1; D uncertain. Germline V gene data show CDR1 as KGHSH and CDR2 as LQKENI. CDR3 length: 13 residues. Trimming took 6 bases from V and 10 from J, leaving 16 bases between them. DNA for the CDR3: TGTGCCAGCTCCCCGGTCGAGGATGGGGAGCAGTTCTTC. Amino acids: CASSPVEDGEQFF.

This chain uses TRBV18 with TRBJ1-3, with 7 nucleotides matching TRBD1. This CDR3 is 16 amino acids long. CDR1 and CDR2 from the germline V gene are KGHSH and LQKENI. The V gene end was trimmed by 2 bases and the J gene end by 2 bases; junction bases not matched to a gene: 6. The CDR3 DNA is TGTGCCAGCTCACCAAGTGACAGGGTAGCTGGAAACACCATATATTTT. This sequence encodes CASSPSDRVAGNTIYF.

The genes are TRBV16 and TRBJ1-2; no reliable D call. V lost 0 bases and J lost 0, with 11 bases in between. This CDR3 is built from 16 residues. From germline, CDR1 is KGHSY and CDR2 FQNENV. DNA of the CDR3: TGTGCCAGCAGCCAATCAAGGGCAGCCACTAACTATGGCTACACCTTC. This encodes CASSQSRAATNYGYTF.

This clone came up a few times. This chain connects TRBV5-4 to TRBJ1-2, with D perhaps matching TRBD1 (5 bases). This CDR3 spans 13 amino acids. The V gene lost 4 bases and the J gene lost 5 bases, with 12 bases spanning the gap. CDR1 and CDR2 from the germline V gene are SGHNT and YYREEE (reference sequence). The CDR3 is CASSLPGTYGYTF. Written as DNA, the CDR3 is TGTGCCAGCAGCCTGCCGGGGACTTATGGCTACACCTTC.

J is TRBJ2-6 and V is TRBV7-3; the D is unclear. The CDR3 is 15 amino acids. V dropped 1 base and J dropped 2 bases, with 6 bases sitting between them. Germline V gene data show CDR1 as SGHTA and CDR2 as FQGTGA. The CDR3 protein is CASSLSWTGANVLTF. The CDR3 DNA is TGTGCCAGCAGCTTAAGCTGGACTGGGGCCAACGTCCTGACTTTC.

The chain recombines TRBV29-1 with TRBJ2-3; TRBD1 agrees at 9 bases. Germline trimming cut 6 bases from V and 5 bases from J; bases unmatched to any gene: 3. Looked up from germline, CDR1 is SQVTM and CDR2 is ANQGSEA. The CDR3 consists of 12 residues. The CDR3 loop is CSVGQGGDTQYF. DNA for the CDR3: TGCAGCGTGGGACAGGGCGGAGATACGCAGTATTTT.

The chain recombines TRBV21-1 with TRBJ2-3. TRBV21-1 is listed as a pseudogene. The CDR3 extends over 13 amino acids. The CDR3 protein is CASSKVGVVPQYF. The CDR3 DNA reads as TGTGCCAGCAGCAAAGTTGGGGTAGTCCCGCAGTATTTT.

The chain is built from TRBV12-1 and TRBJ1-6; TRBD1 reflects the table's D call only, with no check against the DNA. TRBV12-1 is a recognized pseudogene. The length of the CDR3 is 17 residues. CDR3 in amino acids: CASSFETGQATNSPLHF. In DNA, the CDR3 is TGTGCCAGCAGCTTTGAGACCGGACAGGCCACCAATTCACCCCTCCACTTT.

The chain combines TRBV5-1 with TRBJ2-7, with 7 bases lining up with TRBD1. After removal of 4 bases from V and 1 base from J, the junction contained 8 bases not matched to a gene. The CDR3 spans 15 residues. Germline assignment: CDR1 SGHRS and CDR2 YFSETQ. The CDR3 spells CASSAGGRGSYEQYF. The CDR3 bases are TGCGCCAGCAGCGCAGGGGGTCGAGGATCCTACGAGCAGTACTTC.

The genes are TRBV6-5 and TRBJ2-1; D unresolved. V lost 6 bases and J 12 bases, leaving 15 bases between the germline ends. Germline V gene sequence: CDR1 MNHEY, CDR2 SVGAGI. There are 12 residues in the CDR3. The CDR3 nucleotides are TGTGCCAGCAGACCCGACGGAGTAAGGCAGTTCTTC. Encoded protein: CASRPDGVRQFF.

This chain uses TRBV4-1 with TRBJ2-7; TRBD2 is a possible D gene (5 bases). CDR3 size: 16 residues. V lost 3 bases, J lost 7 bases, and 22 bases lay in between. The germline CDR1 and CDR2 sequences are MGHRA and YSYEKL. For the CDR3, the DNA is TGCGCCAGCAGCCATAGATCCGGGGTCCCCCTGGGGGAGCAGTACTTC. As protein: CASSHRSGVPLGEQYF.

The genes are TRBV19 and TRBJ2-1; no clear D gene. The CDR3 length is 12 residues. V lost 4 bases, J lost 8 bases, and 9 bases lay in between. Germline V gene sequence: CDR1 LNHDA, CDR2 SQIVND (reference sequence). The CDR3 loop reads CASSTALDEQFF. CDR3 DNA: TGTGCCAGTAGTACCGCCCTCGATGAGCAGTTCTTC.

The V gene is TRBV5-1, the J gene TRBJ1-1, with a weak D call TRBD1 (5 bases). Looked up from germline, CDR1 is SGHRS and CDR2 is YFSETQ. V was cut by 0 bases and J by 0 bases, with 9 bases left in between. CDR3 length: 15 amino acids. This CDR3 is CASSLAGTVNTEAFF. In DNA form, the CDR3 reads TGCGCCAGCAGCTTGGCCGGGACGGTGAACACTGAAGCTTTCTTT.

In the case of this clone: The sample has other DNA sequences that encode this CDR3 too. The rearrangement links TRBV5-1 to TRBJ1-1, with a tentative D call TRBD1 (5 bases). Trimming shortened V by 3 bases and J by 4 bases, and 13 bases separated the two germline ends. Germline loops: CDR1 SGHRS, CDR2 YFSETQ. The length of the CDR3 is 14 residues. In nucleotides, the CDR3 is TGCGCCAGCAGCTCGCAGGGTGGAGGCACTGAAGCTTTCTTT. It is translated as CASSSQGGGTEAFF. The complete variable domain, with remaining parts taken from reference TRBV5-1 and TRBJ1-1, reads KAGVTQTPRYLIKTRGQQVTLSCSPISGHRSVSWYQQTPGQGLQFLFEYFSETQRNKGNFPGRFSGRQFSNSRSEMNVSTLELGDSALYLCASSSQGGGTEAFFGQGTRLTVV.

The V and J genes are TRBV7-2 and TRBJ2-7; TRBD1 aligns across 9 bases. The V gene end was trimmed by 5 bases and the J gene end by 2 bases; junction bases not matched to a gene: 13. This CDR3 is 17 amino acids long. The germline V gene has CDR1 SGHTA and CDR2 FQGNSA. DNA of the CDR3: TGTGCCAGCAGCCGTAGGCTCGGGACAGGGCTTACCTACGAGCAGTACTTC. This translates into CASSRRLGTGLTYEQYF. Combining the CDR3 with reference TRBV7-2 and TRBJ2-7 gives the whole variable domain GAGVSQSPSNKVTEKGKDVELRCDPISGHTALYWYRQSLGQGLEFLIYFQGNSAPDKSGLPSDRFSAERTGGSVSTLTIQRTQQEDSAVYLCASSRRLGTGLTYEQYFGPGTRLTVT.

The chain combines TRBV11-2 with TRBJ1-1, with D possibly TRBD1 on 6 matching bases. V dropped 3 bases and J dropped 1 base, with 15 bases sitting between them. This CDR3 has 16 amino acids. Germline V gene sequence: CDR1 SGHAT, CDR2 FQNNGV. CDR3 protein: CASSFHPRGANTEAFF. CDR3 sequence (DNA): TGTGCCAGCAGCTTTCATCCCAGGGGAGCGAACACTGAAGCTTTCTTT.

The chain uses TRBV18 and TRBJ2-1, with 10 positions matching TRBD2. The germline gives CDR1 KGHSH, CDR2 LQKENI. This CDR3 comprises 17 residues. The junction had 8 bases not matched to a gene; V was cut back by 3 bases and J by 3 bases. For the CDR3, the DNA is TGTGCCAGCTCACCGTCAGCGGGAGGGAGCTTCTACAATGAGCAGTTCTTC. It codes for CASSPSAGGSFYNEQFF.